The clone carrying this T cell receptor beta chain was detected only a few times. Antigen: not known. The CDR3 sequence is 15 residues long. Deletions cut 1 base from V and 5 bases from J, with 11 bases between. From germline, CDR1 is LGHNA and CDR2 YNFKEQ. The investigators reverse transcribed all of the isolated RNA, so they sequenced expressed TCRB transcripts. Profiling relied on immunoSEQ multiplex PCR, and the TCRdb table lists in-frame clones only, not all of them. The sample shows some 130,000 clones, roughly 10% of them seen only once. This record belongs to a study of beta chain features in type 1 diabetes. The study's findings and limits: When Type 1 diabetes patients were examined, their TCRB CDR3s proved moderately but significantly shorter in all four CD4+ subsets.

The sequenced sample was central memory CD4+ T cells from blood. The V call is TRBV4-2, the J call TRBJ1-4; D remains ambiguous. This TCR came from a man in his thirties or forties with type 1 diabetes. For the CDR3, the DNA is TGTGCCAGCAGCCAAGCTTACAGAGCAAATGAAAAACTGTTTTTT. Protein product: CASSQAYRANEKLFF.